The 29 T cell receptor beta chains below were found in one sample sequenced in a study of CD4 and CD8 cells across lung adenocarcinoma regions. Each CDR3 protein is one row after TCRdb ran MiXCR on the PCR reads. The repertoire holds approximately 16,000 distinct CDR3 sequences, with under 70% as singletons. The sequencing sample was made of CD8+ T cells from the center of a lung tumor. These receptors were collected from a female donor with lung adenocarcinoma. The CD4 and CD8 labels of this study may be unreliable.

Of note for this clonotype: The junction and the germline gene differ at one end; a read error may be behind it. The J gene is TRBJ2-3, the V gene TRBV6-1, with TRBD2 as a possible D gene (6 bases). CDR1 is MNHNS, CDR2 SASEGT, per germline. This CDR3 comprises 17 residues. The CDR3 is CASSERAGTSSKDTQYF. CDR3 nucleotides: TGTGCCAGCAGTGAAAGGGCGGGGACGAGCTCGAAAGATACGCAGTATTTC.

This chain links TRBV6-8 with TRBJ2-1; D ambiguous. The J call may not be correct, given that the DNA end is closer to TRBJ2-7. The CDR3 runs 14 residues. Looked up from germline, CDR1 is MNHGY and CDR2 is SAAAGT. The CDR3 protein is CASSAELTENTQYF. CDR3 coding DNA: TGTGCCAGCTCGGCGGAGTTAACAGAAAACACGCAGTACTTC.

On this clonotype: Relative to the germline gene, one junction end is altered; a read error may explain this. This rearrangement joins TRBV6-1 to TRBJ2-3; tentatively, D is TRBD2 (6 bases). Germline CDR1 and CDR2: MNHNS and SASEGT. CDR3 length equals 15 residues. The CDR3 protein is CASSAGLGSTDTQYF. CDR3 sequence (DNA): TGTGCCAGCAGTGCGGGACTGGGGAGCACAGACACGCAGTATTTC.

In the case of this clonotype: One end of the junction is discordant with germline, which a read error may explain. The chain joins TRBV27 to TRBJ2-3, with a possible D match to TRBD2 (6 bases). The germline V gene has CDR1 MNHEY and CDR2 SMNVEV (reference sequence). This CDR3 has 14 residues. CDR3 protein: CGSTGVGVTNTQYF. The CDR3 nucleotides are TGCGGCAGCACGGGGGTGGGAGTCACAAATACGCAGTACTTT.

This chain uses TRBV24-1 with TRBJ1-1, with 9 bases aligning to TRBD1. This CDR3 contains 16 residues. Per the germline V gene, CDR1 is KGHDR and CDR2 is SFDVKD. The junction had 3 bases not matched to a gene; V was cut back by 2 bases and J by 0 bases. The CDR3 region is CATSDSTGGMNTEAFF. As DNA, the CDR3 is TGTGCCACCAGTGATTCGACAGGGGGGATGAACACTGAAGCTTTCTTT.

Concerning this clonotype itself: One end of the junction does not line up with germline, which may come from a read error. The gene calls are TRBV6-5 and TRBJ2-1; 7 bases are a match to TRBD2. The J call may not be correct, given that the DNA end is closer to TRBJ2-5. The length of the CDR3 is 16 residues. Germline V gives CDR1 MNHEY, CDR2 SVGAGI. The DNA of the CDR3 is TGTGTCAGCAGATACAAACGGGGACTATTCCAAGAGACCCAGTACTTC. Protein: CVSRYKRGLFQETQYF.

Here the CDR3 reads CASRLVNEQFF. The CDR3, as DNA: TGTGCCAGCAGACTAGTGAACGAGCAGTTCTTC. The J gene is TRBJ2-1, the V gene TRBV27; D perhaps matches TRBD2 (5 bases). This CDR3 comprises 11 residues. V was trimmed by 6 bases and J by 10 bases, leaving 10 bases between them. From germline, CDR1 is MNHEY and CDR2 SMNVEV (reference sequence).

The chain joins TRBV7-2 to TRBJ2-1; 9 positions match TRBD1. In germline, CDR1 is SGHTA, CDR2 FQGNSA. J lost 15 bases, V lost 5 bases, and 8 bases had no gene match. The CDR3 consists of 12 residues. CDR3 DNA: TGTGCCAGCAGCCTCACACAGGGGGCATGGTTCTTC. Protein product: CASSLTQGAWFF. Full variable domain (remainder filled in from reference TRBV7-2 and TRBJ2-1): GAGVSQSPSNKVTEKGKDVELRCDPISGHTALYWYRQSLGQGLEFLIYFQGNSAPDKSGLPSDRFSAERTGGSVSTLTIQRTQQEDSAVYLCASSLTQGAWFFGPGTRLTVL.

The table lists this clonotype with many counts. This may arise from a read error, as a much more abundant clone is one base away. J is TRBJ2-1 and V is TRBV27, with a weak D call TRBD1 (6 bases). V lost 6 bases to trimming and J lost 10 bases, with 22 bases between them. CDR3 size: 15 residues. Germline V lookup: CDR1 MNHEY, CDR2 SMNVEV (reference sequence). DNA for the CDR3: TGTGCCAGCAGCGTCCCAGGGGTAGGCTCCTACGAGCAGTTCTTC. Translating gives CASSVPGVGSYEQFF.

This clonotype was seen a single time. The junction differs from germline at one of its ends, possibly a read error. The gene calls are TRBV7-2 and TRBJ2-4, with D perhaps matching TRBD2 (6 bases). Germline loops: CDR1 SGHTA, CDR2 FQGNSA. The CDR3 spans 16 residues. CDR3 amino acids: CASSVSGVGAQDIQYF. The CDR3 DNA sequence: TGTGCCAGCAGCGTCTCGGGGGTGGGAGCCCAAGATATTCAGTATTTC.

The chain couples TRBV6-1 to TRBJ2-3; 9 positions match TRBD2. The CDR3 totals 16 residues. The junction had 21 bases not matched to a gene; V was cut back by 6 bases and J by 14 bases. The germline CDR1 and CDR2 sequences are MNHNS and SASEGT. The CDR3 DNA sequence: TGTGCCAGCAGGGGCGGGGGGGCTGCGAGCACAGATAAGCTGTATTTT. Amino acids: CASRGGGAASTDKLYF.

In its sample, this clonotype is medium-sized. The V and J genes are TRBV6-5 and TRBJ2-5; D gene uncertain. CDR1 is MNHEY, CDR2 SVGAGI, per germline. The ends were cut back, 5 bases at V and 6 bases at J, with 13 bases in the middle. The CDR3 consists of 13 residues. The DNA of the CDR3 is TGTGCCAGCAGTAGATTCGGTGGCAAGACCCAGTACTTC. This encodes CASSRFGGKTQYF.

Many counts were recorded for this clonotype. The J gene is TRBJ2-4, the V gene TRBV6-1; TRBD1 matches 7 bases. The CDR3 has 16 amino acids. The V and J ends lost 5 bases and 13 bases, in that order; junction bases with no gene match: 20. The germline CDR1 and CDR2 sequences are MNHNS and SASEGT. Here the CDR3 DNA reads TGTGCCAGCAGTCCTAGGGGGCTGCGAGCCAAAAATACGCAGTACTTC. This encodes CASSPRGLRAKNTQYF.

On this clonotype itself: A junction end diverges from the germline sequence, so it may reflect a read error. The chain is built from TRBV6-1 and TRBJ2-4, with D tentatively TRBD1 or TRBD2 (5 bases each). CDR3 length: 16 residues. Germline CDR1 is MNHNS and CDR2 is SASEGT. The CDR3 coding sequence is TGTGCCAGCAGCTTCACGGGGCTGCGGGCCAACAACATGCAGTACTTC. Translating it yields CASSFTGLRANNMQYF.

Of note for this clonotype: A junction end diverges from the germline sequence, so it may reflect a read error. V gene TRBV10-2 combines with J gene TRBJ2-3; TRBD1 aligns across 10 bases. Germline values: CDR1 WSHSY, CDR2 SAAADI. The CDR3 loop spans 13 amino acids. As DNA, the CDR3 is TGCGGAGCCGGGACAGGGGACACAGAGACGCAGTATTTT. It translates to CGAGTGDTETQYF.

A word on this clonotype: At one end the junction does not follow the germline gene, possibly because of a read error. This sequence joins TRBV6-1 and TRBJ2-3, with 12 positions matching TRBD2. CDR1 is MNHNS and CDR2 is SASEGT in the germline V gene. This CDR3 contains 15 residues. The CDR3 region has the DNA TGTGCCAGCAGTCGGACTAGCGGGGCGCTAGATACGCAGTACTTT. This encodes CASSRTSGALDTQYF.

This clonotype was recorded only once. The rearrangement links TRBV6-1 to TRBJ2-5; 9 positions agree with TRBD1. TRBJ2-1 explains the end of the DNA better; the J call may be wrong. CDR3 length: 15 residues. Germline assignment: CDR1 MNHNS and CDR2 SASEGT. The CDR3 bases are TGTGCCAGCAGACAGGACAGGGGAACTTACAATGAGCAGTTCTTC. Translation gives CASRQDRGTYNEQFF.

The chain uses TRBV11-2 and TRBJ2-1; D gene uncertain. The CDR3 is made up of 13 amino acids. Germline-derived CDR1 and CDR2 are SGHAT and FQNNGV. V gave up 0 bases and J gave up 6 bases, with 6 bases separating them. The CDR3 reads CASSLDPPNEQFF. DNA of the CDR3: TGTGCCAGCAGCTTAGATCCCCCCAATGAGCAGTTCTTC.

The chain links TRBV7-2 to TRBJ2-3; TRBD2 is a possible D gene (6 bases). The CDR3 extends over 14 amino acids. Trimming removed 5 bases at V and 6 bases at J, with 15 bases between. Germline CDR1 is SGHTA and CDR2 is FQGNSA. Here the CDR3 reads CASSPRTTRDTQYF. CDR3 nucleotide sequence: TGTGCCAGCAGCCCACGGACTACTCGTGATACGCAGTATTTT.

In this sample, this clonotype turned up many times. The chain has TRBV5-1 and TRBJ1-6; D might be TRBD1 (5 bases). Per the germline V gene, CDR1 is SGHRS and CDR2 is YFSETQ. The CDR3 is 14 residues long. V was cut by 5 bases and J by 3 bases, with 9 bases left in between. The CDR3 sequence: CASRTDGYNSPLHF. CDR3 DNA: TGCGCCAGCAGGACAGACGGCTATAATTCACCCCTCCACTTT.

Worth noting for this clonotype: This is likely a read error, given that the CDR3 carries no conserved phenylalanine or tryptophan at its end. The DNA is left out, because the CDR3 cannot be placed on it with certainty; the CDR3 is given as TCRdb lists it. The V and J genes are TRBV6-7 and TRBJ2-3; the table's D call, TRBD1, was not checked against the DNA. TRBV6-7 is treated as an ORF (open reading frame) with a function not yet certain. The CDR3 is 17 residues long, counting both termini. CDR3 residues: CASSRFSALEIPPLPPG.

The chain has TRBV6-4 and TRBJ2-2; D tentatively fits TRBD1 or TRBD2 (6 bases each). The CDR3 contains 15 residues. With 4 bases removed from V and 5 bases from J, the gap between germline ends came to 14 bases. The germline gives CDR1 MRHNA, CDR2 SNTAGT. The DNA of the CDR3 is TGTGCCAGCAGTGCCGAAACAGGGAGGACCGGGGAGCTGTTTTTT. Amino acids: CASSAETGRTGELFF.

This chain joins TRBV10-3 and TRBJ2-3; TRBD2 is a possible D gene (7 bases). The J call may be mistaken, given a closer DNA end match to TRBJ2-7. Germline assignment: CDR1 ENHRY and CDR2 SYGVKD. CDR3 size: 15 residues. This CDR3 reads CGGGYGGRGTDTQYF. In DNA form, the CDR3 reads TGTGGCGGGGGTTACGGGGGCAGGGGCACAGATACGCAGTACTTC.

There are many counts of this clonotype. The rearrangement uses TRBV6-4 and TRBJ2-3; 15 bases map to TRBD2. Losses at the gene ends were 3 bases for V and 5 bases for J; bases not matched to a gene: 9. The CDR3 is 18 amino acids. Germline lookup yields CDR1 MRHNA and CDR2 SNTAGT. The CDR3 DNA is TGTGCCAGCAGTGAGACTTCACCGGGACTAGCGGGGGGAGATACGCAGTATTTT. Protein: CASSETSPGLAGGDTQYF.

The CDR3 sequence is CASSEVLGGPEQGSQYF. The CDR3 DNA reads TGTGCCAGCAGTGAGGTGCTGGGGGGGCCAGAACAAGGGTCTCAGTACTTC. The gene calls are TRBV6-1 and TRBJ2-4; D possibly corresponds to TRBD2 (7 bases). The CDR3 totals 17 residues. V lost 3 bases and J lost 12, with 27 bases in between. Looked up from germline, CDR1 is MNHNS and CDR2 is SASEGT.

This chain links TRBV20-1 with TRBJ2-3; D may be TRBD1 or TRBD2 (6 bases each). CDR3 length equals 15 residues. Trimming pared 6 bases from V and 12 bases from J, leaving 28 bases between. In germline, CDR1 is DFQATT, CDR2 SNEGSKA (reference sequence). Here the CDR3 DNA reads TGCAGTGCGGGGCCCGGGGGCCGGGTCACAGAGACCCAGTATTTT. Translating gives CSAGPGGRVTETQYF.

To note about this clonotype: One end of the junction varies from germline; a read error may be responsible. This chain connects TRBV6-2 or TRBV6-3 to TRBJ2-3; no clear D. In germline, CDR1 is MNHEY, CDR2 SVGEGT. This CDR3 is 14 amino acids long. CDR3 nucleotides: TGTGCGGGCAGTGGGGAACGAGTCGTAGATACGCAGTACTTT. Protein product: CAGSGERVVDTQYF.

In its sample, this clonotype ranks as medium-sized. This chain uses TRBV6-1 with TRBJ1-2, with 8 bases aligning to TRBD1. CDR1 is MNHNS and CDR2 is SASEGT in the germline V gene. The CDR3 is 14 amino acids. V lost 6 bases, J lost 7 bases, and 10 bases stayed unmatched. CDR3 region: CASSLARTGSGYTF. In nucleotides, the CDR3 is TGTGCCAGCAGCTTGGCAAGGACAGGGTCTGGCTACACCTTC.

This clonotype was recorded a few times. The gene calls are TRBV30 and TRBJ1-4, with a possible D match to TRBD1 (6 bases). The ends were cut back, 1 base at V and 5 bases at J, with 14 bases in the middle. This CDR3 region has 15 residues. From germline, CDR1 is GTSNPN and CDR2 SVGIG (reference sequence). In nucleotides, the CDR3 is TGTGCCTGGAGTGGCAAACAGGGTTCAAATGAAAAACTGTTTTTT. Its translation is CAWSGKQGSNEKLFF.